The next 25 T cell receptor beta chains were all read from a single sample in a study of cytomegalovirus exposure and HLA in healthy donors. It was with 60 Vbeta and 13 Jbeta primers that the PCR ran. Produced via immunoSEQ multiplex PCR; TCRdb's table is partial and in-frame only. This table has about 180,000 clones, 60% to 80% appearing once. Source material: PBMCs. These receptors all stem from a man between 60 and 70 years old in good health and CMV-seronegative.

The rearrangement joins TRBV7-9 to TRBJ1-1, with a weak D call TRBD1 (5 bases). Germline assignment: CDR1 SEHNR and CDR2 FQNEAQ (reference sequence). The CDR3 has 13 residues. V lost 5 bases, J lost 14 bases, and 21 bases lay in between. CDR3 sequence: CASSRTDKAVEFF. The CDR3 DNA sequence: TGTGCCAGCAGCCGGACGGACAAGGCAGTCGAATTCTTT.

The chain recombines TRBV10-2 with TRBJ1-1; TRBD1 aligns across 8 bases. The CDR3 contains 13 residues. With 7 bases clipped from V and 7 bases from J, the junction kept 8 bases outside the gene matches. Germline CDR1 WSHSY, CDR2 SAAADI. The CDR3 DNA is TGCGCCAGCACCCAGGGGGCTGGAAATGAAGCTTTCTTT. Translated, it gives CASTQGAGNEAFF.

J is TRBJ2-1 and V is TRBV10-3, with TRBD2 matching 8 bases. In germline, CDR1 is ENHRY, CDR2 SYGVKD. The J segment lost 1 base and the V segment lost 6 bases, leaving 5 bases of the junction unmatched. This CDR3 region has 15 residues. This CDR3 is CAISRGLESYNEQFF. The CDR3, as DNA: TGTGCCATCAGCCGGGGACTAGAATCCTACAATGAGCAGTTCTTC.

The CDR3 region is CASSTGGAPEQYF. The CDR3 nucleotides read TGCGCCAGCAGCACCGGGGGAGCTCCCGAGCAGTACTTC. The V gene is TRBV5-1, the J gene TRBJ2-7, with D maybe TRBD2 (6 bases). V was cut by 4 bases and J by 6 bases, with 14 bases left in between. The CDR3 sequence is 13 residues long. Per the germline V gene, CDR1 is SGHRS and CDR2 is YFSETQ.

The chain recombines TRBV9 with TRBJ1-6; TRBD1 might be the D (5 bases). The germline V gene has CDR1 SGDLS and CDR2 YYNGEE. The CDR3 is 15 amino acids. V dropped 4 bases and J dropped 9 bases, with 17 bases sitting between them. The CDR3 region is CASSTPAGVVSPLHF. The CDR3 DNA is TGTGCCAGCAGCACCCCGGCGGGGGTGGTTTCACCCCTCCACTTT.

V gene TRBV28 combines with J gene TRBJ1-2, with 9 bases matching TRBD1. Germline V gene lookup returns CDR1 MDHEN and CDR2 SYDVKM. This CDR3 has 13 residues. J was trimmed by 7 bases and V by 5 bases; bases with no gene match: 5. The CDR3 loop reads CASSAGTGIGYTF. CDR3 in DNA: TGTGCCAGCAGTGCCGGGACAGGGATTGGCTACACCTTC.

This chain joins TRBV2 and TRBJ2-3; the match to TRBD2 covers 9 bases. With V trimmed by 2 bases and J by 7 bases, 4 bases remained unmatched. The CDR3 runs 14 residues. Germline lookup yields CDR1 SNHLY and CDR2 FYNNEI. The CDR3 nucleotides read TGTGCCAGCAGTGAACGGACTAGCGTAAATACGCAGTATTTT. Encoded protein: CASSERTSVNTQYF.

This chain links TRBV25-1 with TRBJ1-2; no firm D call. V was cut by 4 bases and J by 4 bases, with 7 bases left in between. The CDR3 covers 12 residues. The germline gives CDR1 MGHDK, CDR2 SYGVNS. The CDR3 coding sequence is TGTGCCAGCAGTGTTTACGGCTATGGCTACACCTTC. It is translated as CASSVYGYGYTF.

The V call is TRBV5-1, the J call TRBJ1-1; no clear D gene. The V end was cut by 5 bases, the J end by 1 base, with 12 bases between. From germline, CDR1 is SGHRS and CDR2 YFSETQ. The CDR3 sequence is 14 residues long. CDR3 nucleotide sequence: TGCGCCAGCAGGACATTTACTTCGAACACTGAAGCTTTCTTT. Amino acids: CASRTFTSNTEAFF.

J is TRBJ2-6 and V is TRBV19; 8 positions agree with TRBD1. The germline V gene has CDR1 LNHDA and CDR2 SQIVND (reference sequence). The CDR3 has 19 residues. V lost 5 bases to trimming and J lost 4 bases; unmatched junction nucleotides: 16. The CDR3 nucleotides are TGTGCCAGTAGTGACGACAGGGGCTCCACCGCTCTGGGGGCCAACGTCCTGACTTTC. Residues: CASSDDRGSTALGANVLTF.

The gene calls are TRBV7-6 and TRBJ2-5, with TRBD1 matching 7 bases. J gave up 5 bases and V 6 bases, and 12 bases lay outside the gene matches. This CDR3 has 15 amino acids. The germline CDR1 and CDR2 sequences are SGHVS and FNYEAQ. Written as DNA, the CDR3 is TGTGCCAGCAGTCCGACAGGGCCGCGTGGGGAGACCCAGTACTTC. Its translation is CASSPTGPRGETQYF.

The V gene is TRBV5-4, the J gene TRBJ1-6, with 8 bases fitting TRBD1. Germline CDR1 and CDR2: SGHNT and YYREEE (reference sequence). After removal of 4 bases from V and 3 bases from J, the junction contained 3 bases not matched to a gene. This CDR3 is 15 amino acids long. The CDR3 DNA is TGTGCCAGCAGCGCCACAGGGGGCTATAATTCACCCCTCCACTTT. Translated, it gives CASSATGGYNSPLHF.

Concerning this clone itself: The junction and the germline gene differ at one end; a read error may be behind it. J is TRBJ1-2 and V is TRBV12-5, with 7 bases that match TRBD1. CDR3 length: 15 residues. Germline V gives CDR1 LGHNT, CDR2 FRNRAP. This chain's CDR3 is CASAPGGIGNYGYPF. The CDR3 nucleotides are TGTGCTAGTGCCCCAGGGGGGATAGGTAACTATGGCTACCCCTTC. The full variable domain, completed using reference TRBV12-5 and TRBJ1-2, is DARVTQTPRHKVTEMGQEVTMRCQPILGHNTVFWYRQTMMQGLELLAYFRNRAPLDDSGMPKDRFSAEMPDATLATLKIQPSEPRDSAVYFCASAPGGIGNYGYPFGSGTRLTVV.

The CDR3 bases are TGTGCCAGCAGCGCGGAAGGCAGATCGAAAGAGACCCAGTACTTC. Translation: CASSAEGRSKETQYF. V usage is TRBV5-8 and J usage is TRBJ2-5; D call uncertain. With 4 bases removed from V and 3 bases from J, the gap between germline ends came to 16 bases. Germline-derived CDR1 and CDR2 are SGHTS and YDEGEE. This CDR3 contains 15 residues.

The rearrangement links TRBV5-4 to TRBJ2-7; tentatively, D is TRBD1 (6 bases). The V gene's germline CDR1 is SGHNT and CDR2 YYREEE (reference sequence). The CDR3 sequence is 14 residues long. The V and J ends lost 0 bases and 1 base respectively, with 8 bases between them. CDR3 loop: CASSLGQVSYEQYF. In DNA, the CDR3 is TGTGCCAGCAGCTTGGGACAGGTTTCCTACGAGCAGTACTTC.

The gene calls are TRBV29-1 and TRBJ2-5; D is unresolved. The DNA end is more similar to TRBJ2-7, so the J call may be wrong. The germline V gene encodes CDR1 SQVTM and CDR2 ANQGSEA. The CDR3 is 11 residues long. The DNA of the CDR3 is TGCAGCGTTGGGTTACCCTACGAGCAGTACTTC. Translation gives CSVGLPYEQYF.

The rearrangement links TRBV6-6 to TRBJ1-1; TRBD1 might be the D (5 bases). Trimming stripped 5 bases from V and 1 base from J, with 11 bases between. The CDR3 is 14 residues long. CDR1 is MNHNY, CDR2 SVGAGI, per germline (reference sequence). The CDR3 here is CASSQDKPNTEAFF. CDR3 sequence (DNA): TGTGCCAGCAGTCAGGACAAGCCGAACACTGAAGCTTTCTTT.

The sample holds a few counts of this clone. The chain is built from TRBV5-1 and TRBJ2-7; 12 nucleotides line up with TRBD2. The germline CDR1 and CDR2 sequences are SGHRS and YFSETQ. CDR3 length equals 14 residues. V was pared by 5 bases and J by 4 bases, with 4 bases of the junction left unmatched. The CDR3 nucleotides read TGCGCCAGCAGAAATCTAGCGGGAGGGTACGAGCAGTACTTC. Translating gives CASRNLAGGYEQYF.

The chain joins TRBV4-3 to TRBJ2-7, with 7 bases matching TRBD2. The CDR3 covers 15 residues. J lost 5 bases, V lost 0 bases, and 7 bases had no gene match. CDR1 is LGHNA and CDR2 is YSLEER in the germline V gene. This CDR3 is CASSQDGREKDEQYF. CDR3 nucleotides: TGCGCCAGCAGCCAAGATGGGAGGGAAAAGGACGAGCAGTACTTC.

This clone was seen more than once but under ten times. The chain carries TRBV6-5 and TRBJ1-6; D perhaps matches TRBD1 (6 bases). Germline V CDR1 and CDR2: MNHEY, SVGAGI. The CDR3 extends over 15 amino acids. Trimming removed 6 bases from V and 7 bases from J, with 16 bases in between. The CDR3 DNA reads TGTGCCAGCAGAGCTAGTGGGAGGGGGAATTCACCCCTCCACTTT. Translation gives CASRASGRGNSPLHF.

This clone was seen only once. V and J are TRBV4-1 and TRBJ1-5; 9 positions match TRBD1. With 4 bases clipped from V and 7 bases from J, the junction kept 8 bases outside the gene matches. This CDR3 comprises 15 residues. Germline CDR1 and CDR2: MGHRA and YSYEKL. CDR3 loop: CASSLWTGAGQPQHF. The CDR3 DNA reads TGCGCCAGCAGCCTTTGGACAGGGGCGGGGCAGCCCCAGCATTTT.

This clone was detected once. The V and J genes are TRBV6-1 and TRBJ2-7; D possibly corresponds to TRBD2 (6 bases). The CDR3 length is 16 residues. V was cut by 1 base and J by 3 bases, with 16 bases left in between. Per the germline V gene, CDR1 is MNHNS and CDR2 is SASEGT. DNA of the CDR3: TGTGCCAGCAGTGAAGAGAGGATGACTAGGGGCTACGAGCAGTACTTC. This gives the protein CASSEERMTRGYEQYF.

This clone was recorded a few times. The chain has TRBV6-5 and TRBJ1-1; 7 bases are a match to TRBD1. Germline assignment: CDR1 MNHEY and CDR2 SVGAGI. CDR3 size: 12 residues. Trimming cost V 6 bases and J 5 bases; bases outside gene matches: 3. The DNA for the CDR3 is TGTGCCAGCAGCCGGGACAGAACTGAAGCTTTCTTT. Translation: CASSRDRTEAFF.

The CDR3 loop is CASSLETGASEKLFF. CDR3 bases: TGTGCCAGCAGCTTAGAGACAGGGGCGAGTGAAAAACTGTTTTTT. The chain joins TRBV7-2 to TRBJ1-4, with 8 bases matching TRBD1. The CDR3 has 15 amino acids. V lost 1 base, J lost 7 bases, and 5 bases stayed unmatched. The germline CDR1 and CDR2 sequences are SGHTA and FQGNSA.

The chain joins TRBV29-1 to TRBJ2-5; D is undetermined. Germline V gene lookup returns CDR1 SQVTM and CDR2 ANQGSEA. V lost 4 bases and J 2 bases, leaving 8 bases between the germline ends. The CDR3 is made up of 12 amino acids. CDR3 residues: CSVGYLQETQYF. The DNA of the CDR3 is TGCAGCGTTGGTTACCTACAAGAGACCCAGTACTTC.